Reported below is one T cell receptor beta chain. Its antigen remains unknown. V was clipped by 7 bases and J by 10 bases, with 20 bases between them. In germline, CDR1 is LGHNT, CDR2 FRNRAP. This CDR3 is built from 13 residues. A sample-barcoded 5' primer and a J-beta primer mix were used in a second PCR of about 7 to 12 cycles. Tagging of each cDNA molecule was performed by a template-switch adaptor with 12 random nucleotides. TCRdb re-called the 5' RACE reads with MiXCR, one entry per CDR3 protein. The repertoire has 600,000 to 1,000,000 distinct CDR3 sequences, over 45% of them found once; the top ten carry roughly 22%. This entry belongs to a study of blood T cells in healthy people across ages. Study-wide results and limits: TCR beta diversity tracked closely with naive T cell percentage. The study found more naive CD4+ cells and higher diversity in long-lived than aged donors.

The source is a man aged 25-45 years in good health. The chain links TRBV12-5 to TRBJ2-7; D gene uncertain. Sequenced sample: blood. Here the CDR3 reads CASEIEPLGIQYF. The CDR3 region has the DNA TGTGCTAGTGAAATAGAACCATTAGGAATTCAGTACTTC.